The 25 T cell receptor beta chains below were found in one sample sequenced in a study of T cell responses to AZD1222 COVID-19 vaccine. Profiling relied on immunoSEQ multiplex PCR, and the TCRdb table lists in-frame clones only, not all of them. This table has some 130,000 clones, around nine tenths appearing once. The sequencing here drew on peripheral blood, taken on day 0 of AZD1222 vaccination. The receptors come from an adult in good health.

The chain recombines TRBV19 with TRBJ1-2; 9 nucleotides match TRBD1. This CDR3 has 19 amino acids. V was clipped by 3 bases and J by 5 bases; unmatched bases: 19. Germline loops: CDR1 LNHDA, CDR2 SQIVND (reference sequence). The CDR3 region is CASSMHRGGTGGAQYGYTF. CDR3 bases: TGTGCCAGTAGTATGCATCGCGGGGGTACAGGGGGCGCCCAGTATGGCTACACCTTC.

The rearrangement joins TRBV5-4 to TRBJ1-2; possible D gene TRBD1, 6 bases. The CDR3 length is 13 residues. V shed 7 bases and J shed 6 bases, with 16 bases lying between them. Germline V CDR1 and CDR2: SGHNT, YYREEE (reference sequence). In DNA form, the CDR3 reads TGTGCCAGCCAGACCGGGACAAAGAATGGCTACACCTTC. Its translation is CASQTGTKNGYTF.

V and J are TRBV18 and TRBJ2-1; 13 bases agree with TRBD2. CDR1 and CDR2 (germline): KGHSH, LQKENI. J lost 9 bases, V lost 2 bases, and 13 bases had no gene match. The CDR3 spans 18 residues. CDR3 nucleotide sequence: TGTGCCAGCTCACCAGACAATCTCGGGACTAGCGGGAACAGTGAGCAGTTCTTC. Its translation is CASSPDNLGTSGNSEQFF. Together with reference TRBV18 and TRBJ2-1, the CDR3 gives the full variable domain: NAGVMQNPRHLVRRRGQEARLRCSPMKGHSHVYWYRQLPEEGLKFMVYLQKENIIDESGMPKERFSAEFPKEGPSILRIQQVVRGDSAAYFCASSPDNLGTSGNSEQFFGPGTRLTVL.

The J gene is TRBJ2-3, the V gene TRBV24-1; D uncertain. This CDR3 has 13 residues. Germline V gene lookup returns CDR1 KGHDR and CDR2 SFDVKD. The ends were cut back, 6 bases at V and 2 bases at J, with 8 bases in the middle. The CDR3 DNA reads TGTGCCACCAGTTATGGGCCCACAGATACGCAGTATTTT. Protein sequence: CATSYGPTDTQYF.

The rearrangement joins TRBV29-1 to TRBJ2-1, with D hard to call. The CDR3 length is 14 residues. Germline values: CDR1 SQVTM, CDR2 ANQGSEA. Trimming took off 7 bases at V and 0 bases at J, with 13 bases between the two ends. The CDR3 reads CSAPDPGSYNEQFF. CDR3 nucleotide sequence: TGCAGCGCTCCTGACCCCGGCTCCTACAATGAGCAGTTCTTC.

The chain uses TRBV27 and TRBJ2-7; D unclear. Trimming cost V 7 bases and J 0 bases, with 16 bases left between them. Germline CDR1 is MNHEY and CDR2 is SMNVEV (reference sequence). This CDR3 has 15 residues. The CDR3 DNA follows: TGTGCCAGCACCGCCGACCCTGAAAGCTCCTACGAGCAGTACTTC. Its translation: CASTADPESSYEQYF.

The chain uses TRBV30 and TRBJ2-7, with TRBD2 as a possible D gene (6 bases). The CDR3 extends over 14 amino acids. The germline V gene encodes CDR1 GTSNPN and CDR2 SVGIG (reference sequence). The germline V and J ends were trimmed by 0 bases and 3 bases, with 12 bases remaining between them. The DNA for the CDR3 is TGTGCCTGGAGTGTTGGCGGGGCCAACTACGAGCAGTACTTC. Translating it yields CAWSVGGANYEQYF.

The rearrangement uses TRBV6-2 or TRBV6-3 and TRBJ1-5, with a tentative D call TRBD1 (5 bases). The CDR3 totals 15 residues. The V and J ends lost 5 bases and 0 bases respectively, with 11 bases between them. The germline CDR1 and CDR2 sequences are MNHEY and SVGEGT. The CDR3 region is CASSLGPISNQPQHF. The CDR3 nucleotides read TGTGCCAGCAGTCTGGGACCGATTAGCAATCAGCCCCAGCATTTT.

The CDR3 DNA reads as TGCAGCGTTTCACTGTCTACCCGAGGGACAGATACGCAGTATTTT. Residues: CSVSLSTRGTDTQYF. The V call is TRBV29-1, the J call TRBJ2-3; TRBD2 might be the D (5 bases). The CDR3 has 15 amino acids. The ends were cut back, 5 bases at V and 3 bases at J, with 18 bases in the middle. CDR1 and CDR2 from the germline V gene are SQVTM and ANQGSEA.

This clone was observed a single time. The rearrangement links TRBV7-2 to TRBJ1-2, with a possible D match to TRBD1 (5 bases). CDR3 size: 13 residues. V was cut by 6 bases and J by 5 bases, with 13 bases left in between. Germline V gene sequence: CDR1 SGHTA, CDR2 FQGNSA. DNA for the CDR3: TGTGCCAGCAGTCTCATCGAGGGGTATGGCTACACCTTC. Amino acid sequence: CASSLIEGYGYTF. Looking up the rest from reference TRBV7-2 and TRBJ1-2 gives the full variable domain: GAGVSQSPSNKVTEKGKDVELRCDPISGHTALYWYRQSLGQGLEFLIYFQGNSAPDKSGLPSDRFSAERTGGSVSTLTIQRTQQEDSAVYLCASSLIEGYGYTFGSGTRLTVV.

This rearrangement joins TRBV19 to TRBJ2-5; 7 bases are shared with TRBD1. CDR3 length: 16 amino acids. J gave up 1 base and V 4 bases, and 9 bases lay outside the gene matches. Germline CDR1 is LNHDA and CDR2 is SQIVND (reference sequence). The CDR3, as DNA: TGTGCCAGTAGTAACAACCTACGGACAGGCCAAGAGACCCAGTACTTC. Translation: CASSNNLRTGQETQYF.

V and J are TRBV7-6 and TRBJ2-7; D unclear. CDR1 is SGHVS and CDR2 is FNYEAQ in the germline V gene. V lost 0 bases to trimming and J lost 3 bases, with 6 bases between them. CDR3 length: 13 residues. The CDR3 loop is CASSLAGSYEQYF. The DNA of the CDR3 is TGTGCCAGCAGCTTAGCGGGCAGCTACGAGCAGTACTTC.

The V gene is TRBV2, the J gene TRBJ2-7; no firm D call. Trimming cost V 5 bases and J 2 bases, with 16 bases left between them. The germline V gene has CDR1 SNHLY and CDR2 FYNNEI. CDR3 length: 15 amino acids. Here the CDR3 reads CASSYLRGQAYEQYF. The CDR3, as DNA: TGTGCCAGCAGTTATCTCCGTGGGCAAGCCTACGAGCAGTACTTC.

The chain joins TRBV19 to TRBJ1-2; possibly TRBD1 for D (6 bases). CDR1 LNHDA and CDR2 SQIVND come from the germline V gene (reference sequence). V lost 3 bases and J lost 5, with 13 bases in between. There are 14 residues in the CDR3. The CDR3 protein is CASSIDRSSYGYTF. The CDR3 DNA reads as TGTGCCAGTAGTATCGACAGGTCCTCATATGGCTACACCTTC.

The chain recombines TRBV7-9 with TRBJ2-5, with unresolved D. The CDR3 has 13 amino acids. Trimming left V 5 bases short and J 1 base short, with 8 bases between. The germline gives CDR1 SEHNR, CDR2 FQNEAQ (reference sequence). CDR3 loop: CASSPLVQETQYF. The CDR3 coding sequence is TGTGCCAGCAGCCCACTGGTCCAAGAGACCCAGTACTTC.

This chain joins TRBV2 and TRBJ1-5; D is possibly TRBD1 (6 bases). Trimming removed 1 base at V and 1 base at J, with 11 bases between. The CDR3 has 16 amino acids. In germline, CDR1 is SNHLY, CDR2 FYNNEI. The CDR3 spells CASSEGGLGSNQPQHF. Written as DNA, the CDR3 is TGTGCCAGCAGTGAAGGGGGGCTTGGGAGCAATCAGCCCCAGCATTTT. The full variable domain, in which reference TRBV2 and TRBJ1-5 provide the parts outside the CDR3, is EPEVTQTPSHQVTQMGQEVILRCVPISNHLYFYWYRQILGQKVEFLVSFYNNEISEKSEIFDDQFSVERPDGSNFTLKIRSTKLEDSAMYFCASSEGGLGSNQPQHFGDGTRLSIL.

The chain recombines TRBV28 with TRBJ1-1; 11 bases map to TRBD1. CDR1 and CDR2 (germline): MDHEN, SYDVKM. J lost 1 base, V lost 4 bases, and 11 bases had no gene match. This CDR3 is built from 18 residues. The CDR3 DNA sequence: TGTGCCAGCAGTTATTACCGGACAGGGACAGGGGGGAACACTGAAGCTTTCTTT. Translating gives CASSYYRTGTGGNTEAFF.

The J gene is TRBJ1-2, the V gene TRBV9, with no clear D. The V gene's germline CDR1 is SGDLS and CDR2 YYNGEE. Trimming took 0 bases from V and 2 from J, leaving 5 bases between them. The CDR3 consists of 13 residues. For the CDR3, the DNA is TGTGCCAGCAGCGTAGATCGGAACTATGGCTACACCTTC. It codes for CASSVDRNYGYTF. The full variable domain, in which reference TRBV9 and TRBJ1-2 provide the parts outside the CDR3, is DSGVTQTPKHLITATGQRVTLRCSPRSGDLSVYWYQQSLDQGLQFLIQYYNGEERAKGNILERFSAQQFPDLHSELNLSSLELGDSALYFCASSVDRNYGYTFGSGTRLTVV.

The gene calls are TRBV14 and TRBJ2-6; D might be TRBD2 (5 bases). Per germline, CDR1 SGHDN and CDR2 FVKESK. The CDR3 extends over 19 amino acids. V lost 0 bases and J 2 bases, leaving 17 bases between the germline ends. The CDR3 reads CASSQEAREPFPGANVLTF. CDR3 sequence (DNA): TGTGCCAGCAGCCAAGAGGCGAGGGAACCCTTTCCTGGGGCCAACGTCCTGACTTTC.

This chain joins TRBV13 and TRBJ2-1; no clear D. V lost 2 bases and J lost 6, with 8 bases in between. The germline CDR1 and CDR2 sequences are PRHDT and FYEKMQ (reference sequence). This CDR3 is 13 amino acids long. The CDR3 protein is CASSLISTNEQFF. CDR3 DNA sequence: TGTGCCAGCAGCTTAATTTCCACCAATGAGCAGTTCTTC.

The genes are TRBV9 and TRBJ2-1, with 10 nucleotides matching TRBD2. This CDR3 spans 17 amino acids. Germline V gene sequence: CDR1 SGDLS, CDR2 YYNGEE. The ends lost 0 bases at V and 1 base at J; junction bases unmatched: 4. The DNA of the CDR3 is TGTGCCAGCAGCGTAGAGCGGGGGGGTCCTTCCTACAATGAGCAGTTCTTC. Its translation is CASSVERGGPSYNEQFF.

V usage is TRBV5-1 and J usage is TRBJ2-1; 14 bases are shared with TRBD2. The CDR3 sequence is 17 residues long. With 4 bases clipped from V and 8 bases from J, the junction kept 11 bases outside the gene matches. Germline V gene sequence: CDR1 SGHRS, CDR2 YFSETQ. This CDR3 reads CASSPLPGTSGRHEQFF. The CDR3 DNA reads as TGCGCCAGCAGCCCTCTCCCCGGGACTAGCGGGAGACATGAGCAGTTCTTC.

Here the CDR3 DNA reads TGTGCTAGTGGAACGAACACTGAAGCTTTCTTT. It is translated as CASGTNTEAFF. The genes are TRBV12-5 and TRBJ1-1; no definite D call. V lost 6 bases and J 1 base, leaving 3 bases between the germline ends. CDR3 length: 11 amino acids. The germline gives CDR1 LGHNT, CDR2 FRNRAP.

The gene calls are TRBV2 and TRBJ2-7; weak D call: TRBD2 (6 bases). Trimming left V 3 bases short and J 6 bases short, with 12 bases between. The CDR3 loop spans 13 amino acids. CDR1 and CDR2 (germline): SNHLY, FYNNEI. CDR3 loop: CASSEGGFIEQYF. The DNA of the CDR3 is TGTGCCAGCAGTGAGGGAGGTTTCATCGAGCAGTACTTC.

CDR3 sequence (DNA): TGTGCCAGCAGAGACAGGTGGGACACTGAAGCTTTCTTT. This gives the protein CASRDRWDTEAFF. This chain links TRBV25-1 with TRBJ1-1; tentatively, D is TRBD1 (6 bases). The CDR3 is made up of 13 amino acids. CDR1 is MGHDK and CDR2 is SYGVNS in the germline V gene. V gave up 6 bases and J gave up 3 bases, with 11 bases separating them.